The next 20 T cell receptor beta chains were all read from a single sample in a study of shared clonotypes between healthy human individuals. Repertoires were generated with immunoSEQ multiplex PCR, while TCRdb's copy carries only in-frame clones and drops some. The sample has some 2 million clones, roughly 94% seen once. The sample comprised naive CD4+ T cells sorted from blood. Subset denoted: CD45RA+ positively selected. The source is a man younger than 35 in good health.

The genes are TRBV9 and TRBJ1-2, with unresolved D. The CDR3 loop spans 14 amino acids. CDR1 and CDR2 (germline): SGDLS, YYNGEE. V was cut by 0 bases and J by 4 bases, with 10 bases left in between. CDR3 amino acids: CASSVGEFGYGYTF. The CDR3 bases are TGTGCCAGCAGCGTAGGAGAGTTCGGCTATGGCTACACCTTC.

The genes are TRBV2 and TRBJ2-7, with D unclear. This CDR3 contains 11 residues. Trimming removed 4 bases from V and 6 bases from J, with 7 bases in between. Germline CDR1 and CDR2: SNHLY and FYNNEI. The CDR3 sequence is CASSGLIEQYF. The CDR3 nucleotides read TGTGCCAGCAGTGGACTCATCGAGCAGTACTTC.

The chain combines TRBV29-1 with TRBJ1-3; TRBD1 is a possible D gene (6 bases). Germline CDR1 reads SQVTM; CDR2 reads ANQGSEA. CDR3 length: 13 residues. Trimming removed 6 bases at V and 3 bases at J, with 12 bases between. This CDR3 reads CSVVTGRGNTIYF. The CDR3 DNA is TGCAGCGTCGTAACAGGGCGTGGAAACACCATATATTTT.

This rearrangement joins TRBV2 to TRBJ1-5; no reliable D call. This CDR3 contains 16 residues. Germline-derived CDR1 and CDR2 are SNHLY and FYNNEI. V lost 4 bases and J lost 0, with 13 bases in between. The CDR3 nucleotides are TGTGCCAGCAGTGCTTCGGGCAGCTATAGCAATCAGCCCCAGCATTTT. As protein: CASSASGSYSNQPQHF.

The V gene is TRBV11-2, the J gene TRBJ2-5, with a tentative D call TRBD2 (7 bases). Trimming stripped 3 bases from V and 7 bases from J, with 18 bases between. CDR3 size: 15 residues. Germline-derived CDR1 and CDR2 are SGHAT and FQNNGV. CDR3 coding DNA: TGTGCCAGCAGCTTGGGCGGGGGCTCCAGTGGGACCCAGTACTTC. Translation gives CASSLGGGSSGTQYF.

This chain uses TRBV6-1 with TRBJ1-4; 7 positions match TRBD1. The junction had 11 bases not matched to a gene; V was cut back by 6 bases and J by 7 bases. The CDR3 contains 15 residues. The V gene's germline CDR1 is MNHNS and CDR2 SASEGT. CDR3 in amino acids: CASRGLTGWSEKLFF. Written as DNA, the CDR3 is TGTGCCAGCAGGGGACTGACAGGGTGGAGTGAAAAACTGTTTTTT.

J is TRBJ1-2 and V is TRBV7-2; D gene uncertain. This CDR3 is built from 15 residues. Trimming cost V 1 base and J 5 bases, with 14 bases left between them. From germline, CDR1 is SGHTA and CDR2 FQGNSA. DNA of the CDR3: TGTGCCAGCAGCTTAGAAGGGAGGAACATTTATGGCTACACCTTC. It is translated as CASSLEGRNIYGYTF.

The gene calls are TRBV28 and TRBJ2-7, with a weak D call TRBD1 (6 bases). Between the trimmed V and J ends, which lost 3 bases and 0 bases, there was a span of 12 bases. Germline CDR1 is MDHEN and CDR2 is SYDVKM. The CDR3 is 15 residues long. CDR3 loop: CASSLTQGSSYEQYF. CDR3 coding DNA: TGTGCCAGCAGTTTGACCCAGGGGAGCTCCTACGAGCAGTACTTC.

The chain is built from TRBV18 and TRBJ2-1, with a weak D call TRBD1 (6 bases). Germline V gene sequence: CDR1 KGHSH, CDR2 LQKENI. With 1 base removed from V and 4 bases from J, the gap between germline ends came to 20 bases. The length of the CDR3 is 18 residues. The CDR3 DNA sequence: TGTGCCAGCTCACCACGAGGGACAATCGTGTCCTATTACAATGAGCAGTTCTTC. Residues: CASSPRGTIVSYYNEQFF.

Written as DNA, the CDR3 is TGCGCCAGCAGCTCAACTAGCGGGGGGCCTGAGCAGTTCTTC. Translated: CASSSTSGGPEQFF. This chain links TRBV5-1 with TRBJ2-1; 12 bases are shared with TRBD2. Germline trimming cut 3 bases from V and 9 bases from J; bases unmatched to any gene: 4. The length of the CDR3 is 14 residues. Germline assignment: CDR1 SGHRS and CDR2 YFSETQ.

The V gene is TRBV10-3, the J gene TRBJ1-1; 7 bases fit TRBD1. The germline CDR1 and CDR2 sequences are ENHRY and SYGVKD. Trimming at V came to 6 bases and at J to 1 base, leaving 5 bases not matched to a gene. The CDR3 runs to 14 residues. CDR3 nucleotides: TGTGCCATCAGCCCTACAGGGGAGAACACTGAAGCTTTCTTT. It codes for CAISPTGENTEAFF.

This chain uses TRBV6-5 with TRBJ2-7; 13 nucleotides align to TRBD2. Germline V CDR1 and CDR2: MNHEY, SVGAGI. The CDR3 runs to 15 residues. Trimming cost V 6 bases and J 4 bases; bases outside gene matches: 6. The chain's CDR3 is CASRPGLAGSYEQYF. The CDR3 DNA follows: TGTGCCAGCAGGCCGGGACTAGCGGGATCATACGAGCAGTACTTC.

The rearrangement joins TRBV19 to TRBJ2-7, with D possibly being TRBD2 (5 bases). The CDR3 contains 16 residues. Trimming shortened V by 0 bases and J by 5 bases, and 17 bases separated the two germline ends. The germline CDR1 and CDR2 sequences are LNHDA and SQIVND (reference sequence). In nucleotides, the CDR3 is TGTGCCAGTAGTATAGAAACGAGGGCTTTTGGGAACGAGCAGTACTTC. It yields the protein CASSIETRAFGNEQYF.

The chain links TRBV2 to TRBJ2-1; 12 bases agree with TRBD2. V was clipped by 6 bases and J by 7 bases; unmatched bases: 22. CDR3 length equals 20 residues. Germline CDR1 reads SNHLY; CDR2 reads FYNNEI. Written as DNA, the CDR3 is TGTGCCAGCAGAGGGCAAGGGAGGGGCCCGGCTAGCGGGAGGGAGAATGAGCAGTTCTTC. Translating gives CASRGQGRGPASGRENEQFF. The variable domain in full, with the rest retrieved from reference TRBV2 and TRBJ2-1, is EPEVTQTPSHQVTQMGQEVILRCVPISNHLYFYWYRQILGQKVEFLVSFYNNEISEKSEIFDDQFSVERPDGSNFTLKIRSTKLEDSAMYFCASRGQGRGPASGRENEQFFGPGTRLTVL.

This clone has more than one count but fewer than ten. V and J are TRBV5-4 and TRBJ2-3; possibly TRBD2 for D (5 bases). The germline V and J ends were trimmed by 3 bases and 4 bases, with 9 bases remaining between them. Germline values: CDR1 SGHNT, CDR2 YYREEE (reference sequence). The CDR3 loop spans 13 amino acids. This CDR3 is CASSSGGPDTQYF. The CDR3 coding sequence is TGTGCCAGCAGCTCTGGAGGCCCAGATACGCAGTATTTT.

The genes are TRBV11-2 and TRBJ2-3, with D possibly matching TRBD2 (5 bases). The germline V gene encodes CDR1 SGHAT and CDR2 FQNNGV. This CDR3 is 18 amino acids long. V was shortened by 4 bases and J by 0 bases, with 20 bases between the two germline ends. CDR3 DNA sequence: TGTGCCAGCAGCTCTAACTTAGCGAGAAGTTCTAGCACAGATACGCAGTATTTT. This codes for CASSSNLARSSSTDTQYF.

This chain joins TRBV28 and TRBJ2-2; D is ambiguous. The CDR3 loop spans 12 amino acids. Trimming removed 6 bases from V and 1 base from J, with 3 bases in between. Germline V CDR1 and CDR2: MDHEN, SYDVKM. CDR3 sequence: CASRENTGELFF. Written as DNA, the CDR3 is TGTGCCAGCAGGGAGAACACCGGGGAGCTGTTTTTT.

This clone has only one observation. The chain is built from TRBV4-1 and TRBJ1-1; 10 nucleotides line up with TRBD1. After removal of 1 base from V and 5 bases from J, the junction contained 10 bases not matched to a gene. The germline V gene has CDR1 MGHRA and CDR2 YSYEKL. This CDR3 contains 17 residues. The chain's CDR3 is CASSQVGQGIVGTEAFF. CDR3 in DNA: TGCGCCAGCAGCCAAGTGGGACAGGGGATTGTGGGGACTGAAGCTTTCTTT.

The rearrangement joins TRBV30 to TRBJ2-7; tentatively, D is TRBD1 (6 bases). CDR1 and CDR2 (germline): GTSNPN, SVGIG (reference sequence). Trimming removed 2 bases at V and 8 bases at J, with 13 bases between. The CDR3 spans 12 residues. The CDR3 spells CAWSLLGQKQYF. CDR3 nucleotide sequence: TGTGCCTGGAGTCTACTAGGACAGAAGCAGTACTTC.

The gene calls are TRBV6-5 and TRBJ2-7; D unclear. Germline assignment: CDR1 MNHEY and CDR2 SVGAGI. The V end was cut by 4 bases, the J end by 4 bases, with 14 bases between. The CDR3 consists of 14 residues. The CDR3 DNA reads as TGTGCCAGCAGTTCCGCCAGGTCACGGTACGAGCAGTACTTC. Its protein is CASSSARSRYEQYF.